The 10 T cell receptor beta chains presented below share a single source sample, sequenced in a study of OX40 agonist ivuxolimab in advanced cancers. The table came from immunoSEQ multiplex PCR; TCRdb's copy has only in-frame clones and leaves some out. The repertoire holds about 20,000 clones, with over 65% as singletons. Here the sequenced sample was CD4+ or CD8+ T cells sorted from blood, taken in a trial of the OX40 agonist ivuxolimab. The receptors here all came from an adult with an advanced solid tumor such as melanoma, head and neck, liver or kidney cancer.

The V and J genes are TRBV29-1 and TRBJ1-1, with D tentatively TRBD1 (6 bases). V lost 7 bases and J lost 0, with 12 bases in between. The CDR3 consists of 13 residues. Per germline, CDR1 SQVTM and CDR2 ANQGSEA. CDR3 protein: CSARGGLNTEAFF. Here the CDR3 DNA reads TGCAGCGCACGAGGGGGATTGAACACTGAAGCTTTCTTT.

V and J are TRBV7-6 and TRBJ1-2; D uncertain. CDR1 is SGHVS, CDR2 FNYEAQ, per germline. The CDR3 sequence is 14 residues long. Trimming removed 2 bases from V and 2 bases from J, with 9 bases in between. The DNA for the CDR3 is TGTGCCAGCAGCTTACGTAGGAAGAACTATGGCTACACCTTC. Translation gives CASSLRRKNYGYTF.

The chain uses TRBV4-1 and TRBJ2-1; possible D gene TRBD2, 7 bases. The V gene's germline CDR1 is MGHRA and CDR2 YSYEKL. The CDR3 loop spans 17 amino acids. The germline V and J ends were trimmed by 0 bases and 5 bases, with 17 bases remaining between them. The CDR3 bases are TGCGCCAGCAGCCAAGATCGGGGGGCGGTAAGGGACAATGAGCAGTTCTTC. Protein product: CASSQDRGAVRDNEQFF.

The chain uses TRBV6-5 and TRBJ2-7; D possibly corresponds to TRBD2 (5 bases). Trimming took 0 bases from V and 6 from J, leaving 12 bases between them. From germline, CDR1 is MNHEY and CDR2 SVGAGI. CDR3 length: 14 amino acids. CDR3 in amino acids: CASSYSTAGSEQYF. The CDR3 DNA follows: TGTGCCAGCAGTTACTCGACGGCGGGCAGCGAGCAGTACTTC.

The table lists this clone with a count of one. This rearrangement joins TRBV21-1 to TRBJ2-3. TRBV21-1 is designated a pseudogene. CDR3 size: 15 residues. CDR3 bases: TGTGCCAGCCCGGGACGGGGCCATAGCACAGATACGCAGTATTTT. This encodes CASPGRGHSTDTQYF.

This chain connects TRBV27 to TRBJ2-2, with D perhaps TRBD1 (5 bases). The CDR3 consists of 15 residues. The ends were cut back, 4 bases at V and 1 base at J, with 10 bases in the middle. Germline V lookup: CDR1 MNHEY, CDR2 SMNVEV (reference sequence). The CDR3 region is CASSSDRLNTGELFF. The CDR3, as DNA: TGTGCCAGCAGTTCTGACAGACTGAACACCGGGGAGCTGTTTTTT.

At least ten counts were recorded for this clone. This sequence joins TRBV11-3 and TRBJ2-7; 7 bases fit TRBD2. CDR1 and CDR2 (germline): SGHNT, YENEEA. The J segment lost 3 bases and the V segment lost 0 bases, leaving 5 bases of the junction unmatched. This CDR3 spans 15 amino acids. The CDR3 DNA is TGTGCCAGCAGCTTAGAAATAGCGGGCAACTACGAGCAGTACTTC. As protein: CASSLEIAGNYEQYF.

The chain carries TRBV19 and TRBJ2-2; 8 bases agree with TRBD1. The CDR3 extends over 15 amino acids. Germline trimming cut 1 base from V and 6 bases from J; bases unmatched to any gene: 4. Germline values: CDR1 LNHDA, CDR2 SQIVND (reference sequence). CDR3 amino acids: CASSIGTGRAGELFF. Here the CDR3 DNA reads TGTGCCAGTAGTATAGGGACAGGGCGCGCCGGGGAGCTGTTTTTT.

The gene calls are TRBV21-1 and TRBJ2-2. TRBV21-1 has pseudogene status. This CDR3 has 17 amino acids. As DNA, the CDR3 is TGTGCCAGCAGCAAAGTAGTGCAGGGGGGGGAGACCGGGGAGCTGTTTTTT. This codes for CASSKVVQGGETGELFF.

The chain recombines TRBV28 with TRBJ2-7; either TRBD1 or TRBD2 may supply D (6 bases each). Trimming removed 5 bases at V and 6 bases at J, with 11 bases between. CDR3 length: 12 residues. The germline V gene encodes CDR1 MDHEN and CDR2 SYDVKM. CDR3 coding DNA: TGTGCCAGCAGTCGGGGGCGGATCGAGCAGTACTTC. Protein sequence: CASSRGRIEQYF.